This section outlines one TCR beta chain sequence together with its context. This record belongs to a study of blood T cell repertoires in COVID-19. The CDR3 is made up of 18 amino acids. Method: immunoSEQ multiplex PCR; TCRdb's copy keeps in-frame clones and lacks some. Of about 70,000 clones in the sample, just over 90% are singletons; the top ten hold just over 2.5%. This rearrangement joins TRBV21-1 to TRBJ2-7; the table's D call of TRBD2 was not tested on the DNA. TRBV21-1 is designated a pseudogene. The TCR sequence derives from a man between 50 and 59 years old with COVID-19, enrolled during active disease. The source material was peripheral blood. CDR3: CASSIPGTLTAGFYEQYV. The CDR3 bases are TGTGCCAGCAGCATTCCCGGGACTCTGACAGCAGGATTCTACGAGCAGTACGTC.